This T cell receptor beta chain was recovered during a study of early T cells in non-severe SARS-CoV-2 infection. TCRdb used MiXCR to reprocess the 5' RACE reads, holding one entry per CDR3 protein. The table lists 100,000 to 120,000 distinct CDR3 sequences, roughly 12% of them singletons, with less than 4.5% in the top ten. This clonotype has only a few counts. This CDR3 has 15 amino acids. CDR1 is DFQATT, CDR2 SNEGSKA, per germline (reference sequence). Trimming took 0 bases from V and 0 from J, leaving 10 bases between them. The input for sequencing was whole blood, taken at baseline. The V gene is TRBV20-1, the J gene TRBJ2-3; tentatively, D is TRBD2 (6 bases). The sequence was collected from an adult who was a healthcare worker with PCR-confirmed SARS-CoV-2 infection or an uninfected control (not recorded which). The CDR3 region has the DNA TGCAGTGCTAGAGATCGGGAGCGGAGCACAGATACGCAGTATTTT. It translates to CSARDRERSTDTQYF.